This TCR beta chain was identified in a study of blood T cells in healthy people across ages. Background on the study: Researchers report that template switching captured about one barcoded beta molecule per two T cells. Study conclusions and caveats: As age increased, TCR beta diversity per million T cells fell in a roughly linear fashion.

Points on this clonotype: Its matching antigen is unknown.

Isolation per sample recovered at least 6.5 million PBMCs. PCR was performed a second time for about 6 to 12 cycles using a sample-barcoded 5' primer and a J-beta primer mix. Per-sample output comprised a minimum of 3 million paired-end reads containing CDR3. TCRdb reprocessed the 5' RACE reads via MiXCR and lists one record per CDR3 protein. The sample includes about 1,400,000 distinct CDR3 sequences, around 39% of them seen just once. Germline values: CDR1 SGHNT, CDR2 YYREEE (reference sequence). The V and J ends lost 4 bases and 0 bases, in that order; junction bases with no gene match: 6. This CDR3 is 15 amino acids long.

The specimen was blood. This receptor was identified in a woman aged 18-30 years in good health. The genes are TRBV5-4 and TRBJ1-2, with 7 nucleotides matching TRBD1. This CDR3 is CASSPNGQANYGYTF. CDR3 sequence (DNA): TGTGCCAGCAGCCCCAACGGACAGGCTAACTATGGCTACACCTTC.